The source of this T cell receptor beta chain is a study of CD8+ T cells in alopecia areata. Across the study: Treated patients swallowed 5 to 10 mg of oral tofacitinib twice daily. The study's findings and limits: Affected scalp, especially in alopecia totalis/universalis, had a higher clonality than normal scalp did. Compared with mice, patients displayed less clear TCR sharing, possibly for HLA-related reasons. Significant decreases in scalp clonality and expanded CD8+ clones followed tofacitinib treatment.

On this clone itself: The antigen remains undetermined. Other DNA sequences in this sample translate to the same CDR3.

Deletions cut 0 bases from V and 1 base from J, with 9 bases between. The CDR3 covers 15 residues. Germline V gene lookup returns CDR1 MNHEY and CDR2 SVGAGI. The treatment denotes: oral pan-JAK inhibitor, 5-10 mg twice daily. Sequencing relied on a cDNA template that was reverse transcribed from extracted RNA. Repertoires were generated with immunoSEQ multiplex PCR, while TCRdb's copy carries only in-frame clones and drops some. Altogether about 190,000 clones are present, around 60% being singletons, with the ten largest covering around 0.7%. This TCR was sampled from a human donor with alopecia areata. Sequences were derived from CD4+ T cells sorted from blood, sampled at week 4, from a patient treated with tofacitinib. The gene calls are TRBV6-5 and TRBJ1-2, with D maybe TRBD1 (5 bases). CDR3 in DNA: TGTGCCAGCAGTTACTCCGGGACGGGTAACTATGGCTACACCTTC. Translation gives CASSYSGTGNYGYTF.